The clone carrying this T cell receptor beta chain was picked up a small number of times. Expressed TCRB transcripts were sequenced because the isolated RNA had all been reverse transcribed beforehand. Here immunoSEQ multiplex PCR was the method, and the copy in TCRdb shows in-frame clones only, minus some. The repertoire includes fewer than 200,000 clones, approximately 8.1% of them detected once, and 0.55% to 0.65% sits in the top ten. From germline, CDR1 is LGHNA and CDR2 YSLEER. J lost 3 bases, V lost 4 bases, and 6 bases had no gene match. This CDR3 spans 15 amino acids. This record comes from a study of beta chain features in type 1 diabetes.

Material for sequencing was central memory CD4+ T cells from blood. This TCR was recovered from a man between 18 and 29 years old in good health. V is TRBV4-3 and J is TRBJ2-4; 7 nucleotides line up with TRBD2. CDR3 nucleotides: TGCGCCAGCAGCCCCCTGGGGGGGGGCAAAAACATTCAGTACTTC. Its protein is CASSPLGGGKNIQYF.